This T cell receptor (beta chain) was profiled in a study of PD-1 blockade in classical Hodgkin lymphoma. Study results and limitations: Newly diagnosed patients reportedly trailed healthy donors in baseline TCR diversity. Diversity in CD4+ TCRs, unlike that measured in CD8+ TCRs, had risen significantly by C4D1. Sources of repertoire differences remain undefined, possibly disease activity or prior therapy.

A note on this clone: Its specificity is unknown.

Relapses following autologous stem cell transplantation were seen in all patients, with brentuximab vedotin exposure varying. Best responses were complete response, partial response or progressive disease. This table comes from immunoSEQ multiplex PCR, and its TCRdb copy is limited to in-frame clones, with some not included. The sample shows around 34,000 clones, about 80% of them seen only once. The CDR3 consists of 15 residues. The germline V gene has CDR1 LNHDA and CDR2 SQIVND (reference sequence). V lost 5 bases to trimming and J lost 0 bases, with 13 bases between them. The TCR comes from a human donor with classical Hodgkin lymphoma. The input for sequencing was peripheral blood mononuclear cells (PBMCs), taken before the second cycle of nivolumab. The chain uses TRBV19 and TRBJ1-1, with D hard to call. The CDR3 protein is CASSRVGVMNTEAFF. The CDR3 DNA is TGTGCCAGTAGTCGTGTAGGAGTGATGAACACTGAAGCTTTCTTT.